This entry lists 18 T cell receptor beta chains sequenced from one sample in a study of type 1 regulatory T cells. For these TCRs, the target antigens are not known. Each CDR3 protein is one row after TCRdb ran MiXCR on the reads. The sample holds roughly 71,000 distinct CDR3 sequences, roughly three fifths seen once. The sequencing sample was made of cultured T cells, either the whole culture or a sorted T cell fraction (not recorded which). Subset indicated: Tr1-enriched cell product generated in vitro against host alloantigens. Receptors originate from a human donor in good health.

This clonotype is termed medium-sized. The chain has TRBV20-1 and TRBJ2-7, with 10 positions matching TRBD2. The CDR3 has 16 amino acids. V shed 3 bases, J shed 4 bases, and the junction held 12 bases outside the gene matches. The V gene's germline CDR1 is DFQATT and CDR2 SNEGSKA (reference sequence). CDR3 in amino acids: CSASDRGASGSYEQYF. CDR3 bases: TGCAGTGCTAGTGATCGGGGGGCTAGCGGGAGTTACGAGCAGTACTTC.

The V and J genes are TRBV7-8 and TRBJ2-1, with 9 nucleotides matching TRBD2. The J segment lost 9 bases and the V segment lost 1 base, leaving 10 bases of the junction unmatched. This CDR3 is built from 16 residues. From germline, CDR1 is SGHVS and CDR2 FQNEAQ. CDR3 DNA: TGTGCCAGCAGCTTAGATGCGGCTAGCGGGGATTCTGAGCAGTTCTTC. This sequence encodes CASSLDAASGDSEQFF. Using reference TRBV7-8 and TRBJ2-1 for the parts outside the CDR3, the full variable domain is GAGVSQSPRYKVAKRGQDVALRCDPISGHVSLFWYQQALGQGPEFLTYFQNEAQLDKSGLPSDRFFAERPEGSVSTLKIQRTQQEDSAVYLCASSLDAASGDSEQFFGPGTRLTVL.

This chain joins TRBV20-1 and TRBJ2-1; D call uncertain. The ends were cut back, 0 bases at V and 3 bases at J, with 12 bases in the middle. There are 15 residues in the CDR3. Germline CDR1 is DFQATT and CDR2 is SNEGSKA (reference sequence). The CDR3 spells CSARDLRNHYNEQFF. The CDR3 DNA reads TGCAGTGCTAGAGATCTCAGAAACCACTACAATGAGCAGTTCTTC.

This clonotype showed up just a few times. The V and J genes are TRBV7-9 and TRBJ2-7, with 9 bases fitting TRBD2. Germline CDR1 reads SEHNR; CDR2 reads FQNEAQ (reference sequence). V lost 6 bases to trimming and J lost 3 bases; unmatched junction nucleotides: 3. CDR3 length equals 13 residues. CDR3 bases: TGTGCCAGCAGGCCTAGCGGGAACTACGAGCAGTACTTC. Amino acid sequence: CASRPSGNYEQYF.

This chain links TRBV20-1 with TRBJ2-1; the match to TRBD2 covers 14 bases. Germline V CDR1 and CDR2: DFQATT, SNEGSKA (reference sequence). V shed 4 bases, J shed 7 bases, and the junction held 6 bases outside the gene matches. CDR3 length: 15 residues. DNA for the CDR3: TGCAGTGCTATAGCGGGACTAGCGGGAGAGAATGAGCAGTTCTTC. Protein: CSAIAGLAGENEQFF.

Note on this clonotype: A much larger clone differs by one base, so this may be a read error. The chain links TRBV7-2 to TRBJ2-7; D is possibly TRBD1 (6 bases). This CDR3 is 15 amino acids long. CDR1 is SGHTA, CDR2 FQGNSA, per germline. DNA for the CDR3: TGTGCCAGCAGCTACACAGGGTTAGGTCCCTACGAGCGGTACTTC. Protein: CASSYTGLGPYERYF.

CDR3 coding DNA: TGCAGTGCTACCCCCTTACTACTAGCGGGCTACCAAGAGACCCAGTACTTC. It codes for CSATPLLLAGYQETQYF. V usage is TRBV20-1 and J usage is TRBJ2-5, with 9 bases identical to TRBD2. The length of the CDR3 is 17 residues. Trimming cost V 4 bases and J 0 bases; bases outside gene matches: 12. Germline V gene data show CDR1 as DFQATT and CDR2 as SNEGSKA (reference sequence).

A remark on this clonotype: Germline is not matched at one junction end, which may reflect a read error. In nucleotides, the CDR3 is TGTGCCAGCAGTTTCCTAGCGAACACAGATATGCAGTATTTT. It translates to CASSFLANTDMQYF. The chain recombines TRBV28 with TRBJ2-3; TRBD2 is a possible D gene (6 bases). The CDR3 runs 14 residues. The germline V gene encodes CDR1 MDHEN and CDR2 SYDVKM.

J is TRBJ2-1 and V is TRBV7-2; D is undetermined. V dropped 5 bases and J dropped 3 bases, with 5 bases sitting between them. Germline V gives CDR1 SGHTA, CDR2 FQGNSA. This CDR3 contains 12 residues. The CDR3: CASSLNYNEQFF. DNA for the CDR3: TGTGCCAGCAGCCTAAACTACAATGAGCAGTTCTTC.

This chain joins TRBV6-2 or TRBV6-3 and TRBJ2-7; D might be TRBD2 (5 bases). The CDR3 length is 15 residues. With 2 bases removed from V and 4 bases from J, the gap between germline ends came to 15 bases. Germline CDR1 and CDR2: MNHEY and SVGEGT. The CDR3 region has the DNA TGTGCCAGCAGTTACCAAGTAGCGCCGTCATACGAGCAGTACTTC. As protein: CASSYQVAPSYEQYF.

The CDR3 is CASSQGTGVGNTIYF. The CDR3 nucleotides are TGTGCCAGCAGCCAAGGGACAGGGGTCGGAAACACCATATATTTT. J is TRBJ1-3 and V is TRBV3-1; 9 bases are a match to TRBD1. V was clipped by 1 base and J by 4 bases; unmatched bases: 2. The CDR3 spans 15 residues. The V gene's germline CDR1 is LGHDT and CDR2 YNNKEL (reference sequence). The full variable domain, its missing parts supplied by reference TRBV3-1 and TRBJ1-3, is DTAVSQTPKYLVTQMGNDKSIKCEQNLGHDTMYWYKQDSKKFLKIMFSYNNKELIINETVPNRFSPKSPDKAHLNLHINSLELGDSAVYFCASSQGTGVGNTIYFGEGSWLTVV.

This clonotype was recorded a few times. The CDR3 spells CASSPGQGVSEAFF. CDR3 in DNA: TGTGCCAGCAGCCCTGGACAGGGCGTCTCTGAAGCTTTCTTT. V usage is TRBV5-4 and J usage is TRBJ1-1; 8 nucleotides align to TRBD1. Germline V gene data show CDR1 as SGHNT and CDR2 as YYREEE (reference sequence). The CDR3 contains 14 residues. V was pared by 4 bases and J by 6 bases, with 8 bases of the junction left unmatched.

This rearrangement joins TRBV11-2 to TRBJ2-2; TRBD2 might be the D (5 bases). Germline V gene data show CDR1 as SGHAT and CDR2 as FQNNGV. CDR3 length equals 16 residues. V was trimmed by 2 bases and J by 5 bases, leaving 15 bases between them. CDR3 nucleotides: TGTGCCAGCAGCTTAAATCCGGGGAAAGGGACCGGGGAGCTGTTTTTT. Protein product: CASSLNPGKGTGELFF.

The chain is built from TRBV9 and TRBJ2-1, with unresolved D. The germline V and J ends were trimmed by 4 bases and 9 bases, with 14 bases remaining between them. The CDR3 has 13 amino acids. Germline loops: CDR1 SGDLS, CDR2 YYNGEE. The CDR3 DNA is TGTGCCAGCAGCCCATTATCCCATCCTGAGCAGTTCTTC. It translates to CASSPLSHPEQFF.

J is TRBJ1-3 and V is TRBV4-1; no firm D call. The germline CDR1 and CDR2 sequences are MGHRA and YSYEKL. This CDR3 region has 17 residues. V lost 2 bases, J lost 0 bases, and 14 bases lay in between. CDR3 in amino acids: CASSQTHWGSSGNTIYF. CDR3 in DNA: TGCGCCAGCAGCCAAACCCATTGGGGAAGCTCTGGAAACACCATATATTTT.

This rearrangement joins TRBV7-2 to TRBJ2-1; the D gene could be TRBD1 or TRBD2 (5 bases each). This CDR3 contains 16 residues. Per germline, CDR1 SGHTA and CDR2 FQGNSA. V lost 5 bases, J lost 5 bases, and 19 bases lay in between. CDR3 DNA sequence: TGTACCAGCAGCCAAATGGGACCGAGGAGGAACAATGAGCAGTTCTTC. It specifies CTSSQMGPRRNNEQFF. The whole variable domain, filled in from reference TRBV7-2 and TRBJ2-1, reads GAGVSQSPSNKVTEKGKDVELRCDPISGHTALYWYRQSLGQGLEFLIYFQGNSAPDKSGLPSDRFSAERTGGSVSTLTIQRTQQEDSAVYLCTSSQMGPRRNNEQFFGPGTRLTVL.

The V and J genes are TRBV28 and TRBJ2-4; 7 nucleotides match TRBD1. Germline V gives CDR1 MDHEN, CDR2 SYDVKM. Trimming cost V 3 bases and J 8 bases; bases outside gene matches: 13. The CDR3 is 16 amino acids. The CDR3 region has the DNA TGTGCCAGCAGTTTCCGGTGGACCCTTAGGGGGCACATTCAGTACTTC. The encoded protein is CASSFRWTLRGHIQYF.

A note on this clonotype: Being one base from a much bigger clone, this may be a read error. The chain links TRBV18 to TRBJ2-2; D tentatively fits TRBD1 or TRBD2 (7 bases each). Germline V lookup: CDR1 KGHSH, CDR2 LQKENI. CDR3 length: 16 amino acids. CDR3 nucleotides: TGTGCCAGCTCACTACAGGGGACTATTGGGACCGGGGGGCTGTTTTTT. As protein: CASSLQGTIGTGGLFF. Using reference TRBV18 and TRBJ2-2 for the parts outside the CDR3, the full variable domain is NAGVMQNPRHLVRRRGQEARLRCSPMKGHSHVYWYRQLPEEGLKFMVYLQKENIIDESGMPKERFSAEFPKEGPSILRIQQVVRGDSAAYFCASSLQGTIGTGGLFFGEGSRLTVL.